The clone carrying this T cell receptor beta chain was detected only a few times. The antigen is undetermined. Time point specified: newly diagnosed GD, antithyroid drugs for less than 3 months. Making the TCR library involved RNA that had been extracted from PBMCs. This entry is derived from a study of regulatory T cells in long-lasting Graves disease. The study's findings and limits: More public clonotypes were shared by persistent patients (approximately 3,000) than by new patients (approximately 990).

The ends lost 3 bases at V and 3 bases at J; junction bases unmatched: 7. This CDR3 is 16 amino acids long. Germline V gene data show CDR1 as SGDLS and CDR2 as YYNGEE. Building the TCR beta libraries relied on iRepertoire HTBI primers, and CDR3 regions underwent Arm-PCR. TCRdb fed the multiplex PCR reads into MiXCR, producing one record per CDR3 protein. The repertoire holds 500,000 to 700,000 distinct CDR3 sequences, with about 16% as singletons. The same data also went into a second study, on T cells in Graves' hyperthyroidism and ophthalmopathy. From that report: During a first-round RT-PCR of the TCR CDR3, the HTBI primer set was used. Most thyroid-expanded clonotypes above 0.001 were also found in blood.

The sample here was peripheral blood mononuclear cells (PBMCs), taken at new diagnosis, from a patient treated with antithyroid drugs. This sequence was found in a woman in her 30s with Graves disease. The chain recombines TRBV9 with TRBJ2-7; TRBD2 agrees at 12 bases. The DNA for the CDR3 is TGTGCCAGCAGCGCGCAAGGACTAGCGGGACGCTACGAGCAGTACTTC. This gives the protein CASSAQGLAGRYEQYF.